This TCR beta chain was captured by sequencing in a study of CD8 T cells in Susac syndrome (dated by TCRdb to the late 2010s). The study in broad terms: Whether CD8+ T cell activation and differentiation in Susac syndrome was antigen driven was tested using repertoire sequencing. The clonality of the CD8+ T cell repertoire was compared across approximately eleven healthy donors, some 14 Susac syndrome patients and roughly 16 multiple sclerosis patients.

At the junction V is shortened by 6 bases and J by 6 bases; bases outside the gene matches: 10. The germline V gene sets CDR1 to MDHEN and CDR2 to SYDVKM. From the cysteine through the phenylalanine, the CDR3 covers 14 amino acids. The retained sequence is limited to the CDR3, 42 bases, with the frame set at the first base. Of note for this clonotype: The target of this receptor is not known. Nothing much larger sits one base from this clone, and base qualities are not available.

Peripheral blood CD8+ and CD4+ T cells from healthy donors, Susac syndrome patients and multiple sclerosis patients were profiled using high-throughput TCR beta sequencing. The multiple sclerosis controls were treatment-naive patients who had stable or active relapsing-remitting disease and met the revised McDonald criteria. Bulk CD8+ and CD4+ T cells were purified magnetically by negative isolation, whereas CD8+ TEMRA cells were enriched by FACS. Blood was drawn into EDTA tubes, processed within 24 hours, and PBMCs were isolated by density gradient centrifugation. PBMCs intended for TCR sequencing were cryopreserved in liquid nitrogen and thawed later in a water bath at 37 degrees C. Purity of sorted or isolated CD4+, CD8+ and CD8+ TEMRA cells was at least 90%. The full study reports these points: The number of individuals in the TCR sequencing and HLA analysis was recognized as being relatively small.

RNA was extracted using the RNeasy kit, and roughly 0.5 to 1 microgram was reverse transcribed with random hexamers. The immunoSEQ multiplex PCR assay, covering 54 Vbeta and 13 Jbeta segments, was used to amplify TCR beta CDR3 regions. Bias from PCR amplification was corrected by using a synthetic template baseline for primer optimization and for computational correction. In the original analysis: Reads were annotated to V, D and J genes according to IMGT and were analyzed with immunoSEQ Analyzer, with only productive sequences retained. Clonality was calculated as one minus the Shannon entropy normalized by log2 of the number of productive unique sequences. Public and private clones were assessed among the 100 most prevalent clones of each patient and control. Clones were defined as Susac-specific if absent from the healthy and MS cohorts, from 1052 published viral clones and from other ImmuneACCESS disease sequences. TCRdb's own reprocessing of the public reads used fastp at Q25 and MiXCR and kept productive beta chains. Every distinct CDR3 protein forms one entry, paired with its most common genes and DNA. None of the V and J calls come from the authors' own analysis; TCRdb made them. The sample profile shows 78,000 or so distinct CDR3 sequences; about 95% of them were found once. The top ten clones comprise about 0.38% of the sample.

The specimen was CD8+ T cells from PBMCs. This TCR came from a human donor with multiple sclerosis. The sequence links TRBV28 to TRBJ2-7; 8 bases in the junction line up with TRBD1. The nucleotides are TGTGCCAGCAGCGATACGACAGGGGATCCCGAGCAGTACTTC. Translated, it reads CASSDTTGDPEQYF.